This T cell receptor beta chain was recorded in a study of identical twins. Whole-study findings and limits: Recombination models fit unrelated individuals' TCR alpha sharing but underestimated twins'.

CDR1 LGHNA and CDR2 YSLEER come from the germline V gene. Trimming took 0 bases from V and 7 from J, leaving 7 bases between them. This CDR3 has 13 residues. Each CDR3 protein is one row after TCRdb ran MiXCR on the 5' RACE reads. The sample lists about 470,000 distinct CDR3 sequences, 20% to 25% seen once, with 2.9% in the top ten. This clonotype has more than one count but fewer than ten. The antigen remains unidentified. The data were also submitted as part of a second study, on T cells expressing NK-cell markers. That work adds: Source material for TCR beta repertoires consisted of sorted CD3+CD56+NKG2C+, CD3+CD56+NKG2C- and CD3+CD56-NKG2C+ T cells. These clonotypes additionally ranked first within the CD3+CD56-NKG2C+ fraction of four donors.

V is TRBV4-3 and J is TRBJ2-1; D unclear. Source material: CD4+ T cells sorted from blood. This TCR was recovered from a woman aged 18-29 years in good health. CDR3 in DNA: TGCGCCAGCAGCCAAGATTTAAAGAATGAGCAGTTCTTC. This encodes CASSQDLKNEQFF.